These 32 T cell receptor beta chains were all obtained from the same sample, sequenced in a study of blood T cell repertoires in COVID-19. Assay: immunoSEQ multiplex PCR; the TCRdb copy retains only in-frame clones and omits some. The sample carries 200,000 to 250,000 clones, around three quarters recorded once. Source material: peripheral blood. All receptors come from a woman in her 70s with acute or convalescent COVID-19.

This clone appeared a few times. The chain employs TRBV28 and TRBJ1-5, with 7 positions matching TRBD1. The CDR3 spans 13 residues. Germline-derived CDR1 and CDR2 are MDHEN and SYDVKM. The ends lost 6 bases at V and 7 bases at J; junction bases unmatched: 6. CDR3 sequence (DNA): TGTGCCAGCAGACAGGGGTCAGAGCAGCCCCAGCATTTT. Its protein product is CASRQGSEQPQHF.

The V and J genes are TRBV18 and TRBJ2-2; 7 nucleotides align to TRBD2. CDR3 length equals 17 residues. V trimming: 0 bases; J trimming: 3 bases; junction bases outside the gene matches: 7. CDR1 KGHSH and CDR2 LQKENI come from the germline V gene. The CDR3 sequence: CASSPPSPSGDTGELFF. CDR3 sequence (DNA): TGTGCCAGCTCACCACCTTCTCCTAGCGGTGACACCGGGGAGCTGTTTTTT.

This clone was seen more than once but under ten times. The J gene is TRBJ2-1, the V gene TRBV9; 8 bases map to TRBD2. V shed 0 bases and J 7 bases; nucleotides not matched to a gene: 15. In germline, CDR1 is SGDLS, CDR2 YYNGEE. CDR3 length equals 18 residues. The CDR3 region is CASSVATPGAGGGNEQFF. The CDR3 DNA follows: TGTGCCAGCAGCGTAGCTACCCCAGGGGCGGGAGGAGGAAATGAGCAGTTCTTC.

As DNA, the CDR3 is TGTGCCAGCGGGCCGATAAATACAGCGAACACTGAAGCTTTCTTT. Protein product: CASGPINTANTEAFF. This chain joins TRBV27 and TRBJ1-1; no reliable D call. Looked up from germline, CDR1 is MNHEY and CDR2 is SMNVEV (reference sequence). V was cut by 8 bases and J by 1 base, with 17 bases left in between. The CDR3 is made up of 15 amino acids.

This clone was observed a handful of times. The chain uses TRBV30 and TRBJ2-2; D is perhaps TRBD2 (5 bases). This CDR3 region has 15 residues. Germline V gene data show CDR1 as GTSNPN and CDR2 as SVGIG (reference sequence). Trimming cost V 2 bases and J 0 bases, with 10 bases left between them. CDR3 in DNA: TGTGCCTGGAGTAGCAGGACTCCGAACACCGGGGAGCTGTTTTTT. It specifies CAWSSRTPNTGELFF.

This sequence joins TRBV10-1 and TRBJ2-2; no clear D gene. The CDR3 is 14 amino acids. Germline V gene data show CDR1 as WNHNN and CDR2 as SYGVQD (reference sequence). V was shortened by 7 bases and J by 3 bases, with 12 bases between the two germline ends. This chain's CDR3 is CASTQTRYTGELFF. The CDR3 bases are TGCGCCAGCACGCAGACACGTTACACCGGGGAGCTGTTTTTT.

The gene calls are TRBV21-1 and TRBJ1-2. TRBV21-1 is tagged as a pseudogene. CDR3 length: 11 amino acids. CDR3 coding DNA: TGTGCCAGCAGCATCTACTATGGCTACACCTTC. This sequence encodes CASSIYYGYTF.

This clone was seen just once. The genes are TRBV29-1 and TRBJ2-1; 7 bases align to TRBD2. Germline V gives CDR1 SQVTM, CDR2 ANQGSEA. With 5 bases clipped from V and 3 bases from J, the junction kept 7 bases outside the gene matches. The CDR3 is made up of 14 amino acids. The CDR3 here is CSVFDRTSYNEQFF. Written as DNA, the CDR3 is TGCAGCGTTTTTGACCGGACTAGCTACAATGAGCAGTTCTTC.

The chain couples TRBV24-1 to TRBJ2-3; TRBD1 agrees at 12 bases. V dropped 0 bases and J dropped 7; count of bases not matched to a gene: 4. CDR1 is KGHDR, CDR2 SFDVKD, per germline. This CDR3 is 16 amino acids long. CDR3 sequence: CATSDLRGQGANTQYF. CDR3 bases: TGTGCCACCAGTGATTTGAGGGGACAGGGGGCGAATACGCAGTATTTT.

This clone was counted between two and nine times. This chain uses TRBV4-1 with TRBJ2-4; TRBD2 might be the D (7 bases). The CDR3 totals 16 residues. With 0 bases removed from V and 8 bases from J, the gap between germline ends came to 17 bases. The germline gives CDR1 MGHRA, CDR2 YSYEKL. CDR3 sequence: CASSQDLGGAGYIQYF. CDR3 DNA sequence: TGCGCCAGCAGCCAAGATCTAGGGGGGGCGGGTTACATTCAGTACTTC.

This chain links TRBV28 with TRBJ2-1; D may be TRBD2 (5 bases). The CDR3 loop spans 13 amino acids. Looked up from germline, CDR1 is MDHEN and CDR2 is SYDVKM. V lost 5 bases, J lost 4 bases, and 9 bases lay in between. CDR3: CASSPDFYNEQFF. The DNA of the CDR3 is TGTGCCAGCAGTCCGGACTTTTACAATGAGCAGTTCTTC.

The rearrangement links TRBV19 to TRBJ2-3; D call uncertain. V was clipped by 2 bases and J by 2 bases, with 14 bases between them. CDR1 and CDR2 (germline): LNHDA, SQIVND (reference sequence). The CDR3 sequence is 16 residues long. The CDR3 DNA is TGTGCCAGTAGTATATTTCTCCTATCCCCCACAGATACGCAGTATTTT. Amino acids: CASSIFLLSPTDTQYF.

This clone was seen a few times. The DNA of the CDR3 is TGTGCCAGCAGCAAGCGGGGACAGGGGTTGGGGAACACTGAAGCTTTCTTT. This translates into CASSKRGQGLGNTEAFF. The V call is TRBV7-8, the J call TRBJ1-1; TRBD1 aligns across 10 bases. Per the germline V gene, CDR1 is SGHVS and CDR2 is FQNEAQ. V trimming: 5 bases; J trimming: 1 base; junction bases outside the gene matches: 10. The CDR3 extends over 17 amino acids.

The chain employs TRBV28 and TRBJ1-2; D uncertain. The CDR3 spans 15 residues. Germline lookup yields CDR1 MDHEN and CDR2 SYDVKM. V shed 1 base and J shed 1 base, with 10 bases lying between them. The CDR3 sequence is CASSLSDYSNYGYTF. CDR3 coding DNA: TGTGCCAGCAGTTTATCGGATTACAGTAACTATGGCTACACCTTC.

The chain is built from TRBV28 and TRBJ1-3, with TRBD1 as a possible D gene (5 bases). The CDR3 extends over 14 amino acids. Germline values: CDR1 MDHEN, CDR2 SYDVKM. V was cut by 3 bases and J by 9 bases, with 15 bases left in between. The CDR3 DNA reads TGTGCCAGCAGTTTGACCGAGGAAAGGGGCACCATATATTTT. Amino acids: CASSLTEERGTIYF.

The gene calls are TRBV10-3 and TRBJ1-1, with 7 nucleotides matching TRBD1. Germline CDR1 is ENHRY and CDR2 is SYGVKD. The length of the CDR3 is 15 residues. The trim removed 6 bases at V and 1 base at J, leaving 8 bases unmatched. CDR3 sequence: CAIRPATGSNTEAFF. CDR3 nucleotides: TGTGCCATCAGGCCCGCGACAGGGTCGAACACTGAAGCTTTCTTT.

The genes are TRBV27 and TRBJ2-4; tentative D call: TRBD1 (5 bases). Trimming removed 5 bases at V and 2 bases at J, with 16 bases between. Germline V gives CDR1 MNHEY, CDR2 SMNVEV (reference sequence). The CDR3 contains 16 residues. The CDR3 reads CASSDLIDSPKNIQYF. The CDR3 DNA reads as TGTGCCAGCAGTGATCTCATTGACAGCCCCAAAAACATTCAGTACTTC.

V usage is TRBV20-1 and J usage is TRBJ2-2, with 7 bases that match TRBD2. Per the germline V gene, CDR1 is DFQATT and CDR2 is SNEGSKA (reference sequence). The ends lost 3 bases at V and 7 bases at J; junction bases unmatched: 11. The CDR3 is 15 amino acids. The chain's CDR3 is CSASSGGRFVGELFF. In DNA form, the CDR3 reads TGCAGTGCTAGTTCAGGCGGGAGATTTGTCGGGGAGCTGTTTTTT.

The V call is TRBV7-7, the J call TRBJ2-7, with 9 bases matching TRBD1. The V and J ends lost 6 bases and 4 bases, in that order; junction bases with no gene match: 4. Per germline, CDR1 SSHAT and CDR2 FNYEAQ (reference sequence). The CDR3 is 13 residues long. The CDR3 is CASSKTGGYEQYF. The CDR3 DNA sequence: TGTGCCAGCAGTAAGACAGGGGGATACGAGCAGTACTTC.

The chain links TRBV13 to TRBJ1-1; perhaps TRBD1 as D (5 bases). Trimming pared 5 bases from V and 4 bases from J, leaving 29 bases between. This CDR3 region has 19 residues. From germline, CDR1 is PRHDT and CDR2 FYEKMQ (reference sequence). CDR3 nucleotide sequence: TGTGCCAGCAGCGGAGATAGGAAACCGGGACTCACTCTAGGCACTGAAGCTTTCTTT. Its protein is CASSGDRKPGLTLGTEAFF.

This chain connects TRBV27 to TRBJ1-4; no clear D. V was shortened by 4 bases and J by 0 bases, with 6 bases between the two germline ends. Germline loops: CDR1 MNHEY, CDR2 SMNVEV (reference sequence). The CDR3 runs to 14 residues. CDR3 amino acids: CASSYSATNEKLFF. DNA for the CDR3: TGTGCCAGCAGTTATAGCGCAACTAATGAAAAACTGTTTTTT.

V is TRBV19 and J is TRBJ1-5, with a tentative D call TRBD1 (5 bases). Germline V gene sequence: CDR1 LNHDA, CDR2 SQIVND (reference sequence). V dropped 0 bases and J dropped 4 bases, with 10 bases sitting between them. This CDR3 spans 15 amino acids. CDR3 protein: CASSIDAGLNQPQHF. CDR3 coding DNA: TGTGCCAGTAGTATAGACGCAGGGTTGAATCAGCCCCAGCATTTT.

This clone was recorded once. The V call is TRBV13, the J call TRBJ1-2; 11 bases fit TRBD1. This CDR3 comprises 14 residues. From germline, CDR1 is PRHDT and CDR2 FYEKMQ (reference sequence). V lost 5 bases to trimming and J lost 9 bases; unmatched junction nucleotides: 8. The CDR3 protein is CASSIGDRGDSYTF. The CDR3 bases are TGTGCCAGCAGCATCGGGGACAGGGGGGATAGCTACACCTTC.

The chain combines TRBV20-1 with TRBJ2-3; D perhaps matches TRBD1 (5 bases). Germline-derived CDR1 and CDR2 are DFQATT and SNEGSKA (reference sequence). The V end was cut by 3 bases, the J end by 1 base, with 14 bases between. The CDR3 runs to 15 residues. As DNA, the CDR3 is TGCAGTGCTAGTGAGTTGGGGCTGGGCACAGATACGCAGTATTTT. This sequence encodes CSASELGLGTDTQYF.

This clone was observed a few times. V and J are TRBV7-2 and TRBJ2-1; D is possibly TRBD2 (6 bases). The germline CDR1 and CDR2 sequences are SGHTA and FQGNSA. Trimming left V 2 bases short and J 6 bases short, with 14 bases between. The CDR3 is made up of 15 amino acids. CDR3 protein: CASSLSILASNEQFF. CDR3 nucleotide sequence: TGTGCCAGCAGCTTAAGTATACTAGCTAGCAATGAGCAGTTCTTC.

The genes are TRBV28 and TRBJ1-3; D unresolved. CDR3 length: 16 residues. CDR1 and CDR2 (germline): MDHEN, SYDVKM. V was cut by 2 bases and J by 0 bases, with 11 bases left in between. The CDR3 is CASSLTAWHSGNTIYF. In DNA, the CDR3 is TGTGCCAGCAGTTTAACAGCCTGGCACTCTGGAAACACCATATATTTT.

V usage is TRBV12-3 or TRBV12-4 and J usage is TRBJ1-1; D not resolved. The CDR3 spans 13 residues. Trimming stripped 4 bases from V and 1 base from J, with 7 bases between. DNA for the CDR3: TGTGCCAGCAGTTCTAGAACGAACACTGAAGCTTTCTTT. Its protein is CASSSRTNTEAFF.

This clone appeared a single time. This rearrangement joins TRBV9 to TRBJ2-3; tentative D call: TRBD1 (5 bases). V lost 4 bases, J lost 5 bases, and 8 bases lay in between. There are 12 residues in the CDR3. CDR1 and CDR2 (germline): SGDLS, YYNGEE. CDR3 amino acids: CASSPGLDTQYF. The CDR3 DNA reads TGTGCCAGCAGCCCAGGGTTAGATACGCAGTATTTT.

This clone came up many times. V gene TRBV21-1 combines with J gene TRBJ1-5. TRBV21-1 is deemed a pseudogene. The CDR3 spans 17 residues. CDR3 sequence (DNA): TGTGCCAGCAGCAGACCTCGTAATGATGGCGGATATCAGCCCCAGCATTTT. Protein: CASSRPRNDGGYQPQHF.

The V and J genes are TRBV6-4 and TRBJ1-5; a weak D match, TRBD1 (5 bases). With 3 bases removed from V and 0 bases from J, the gap between germline ends came to 6 bases. Germline CDR1 and CDR2: MRHNA and SNTAGT. CDR3 size: 14 residues. DNA for the CDR3: TGTGCCAGCAGTGAGACAGCTAGCAATCAGCCCCAGCATTTT. It codes for CASSETASNQPQHF.

V is TRBV28 and J is TRBJ1-1, with D possibly TRBD1 on 6 matching bases. The V gene's germline CDR1 is MDHEN and CDR2 SYDVKM. The CDR3 loop spans 13 amino acids. The V and J ends lost 5 bases and 1 base respectively, with 8 bases between them. The DNA for the CDR3 is TGTGCCAGCAGTACAGGGTGGAACACTGAAGCTTTCTTT. Translated, it gives CASSTGWNTEAFF. Looking up the rest from reference TRBV28 and TRBJ1-1 gives the full variable domain: DVKVTQSSRYLVKRTGEKVFLECVQDMDHENMFWYRQDPGLGLRLIYFSYDVKMKEKGDIPEGYSVSREKKERFSLILESASTNQTSMYLCASSTGWNTEAFFGQGTRLTVV.

The rearrangement links TRBV28 to TRBJ1-4, with no clear D. The germline V gene has CDR1 MDHEN and CDR2 SYDVKM. The CDR3 is 14 residues long. V lost 5 bases to trimming and J lost 5 bases, with 12 bases between them. The chain's CDR3 is CASSPPGKNEKLFF. The CDR3 nucleotides are TGTGCCAGCAGTCCGCCGGGGAAAAATGAAAAACTGTTTTTT.